This paragraph covers one T cell receptor (beta chain) sequence. The CDR3 covers 15 residues. The V gene lost 1 base and the J gene lost 3 bases, with 7 bases spanning the gap. Germline V gene data show CDR1 as MNHNS and CDR2 as SASEGT. This specimen belongs to a study of blood T cells in healthy people across ages. Then a second PCR, running roughly 7 to 11 cycles, was carried out with a sample-barcoded 5' primer and a J-beta primer mix. TCRdb re-analysed the 5' RACE reads in MiXCR, keeping a single row per CDR3 protein. The profile shows some 370,000 distinct CDR3 sequences, 50% to 60% of them singletons.

The sample consisted of blood. This chain joins TRBV6-1 and TRBJ2-6; the D call may be TRBD1 or TRBD2 (5 bases each). The TCR originated in a man in his 60s in good health. CDR3 protein: CASSEDGGGANVLTF. The DNA for the CDR3 is TGTGCCAGCAGTGAAGATGGGGGTGGGGCCAACGTCCTGACTTTC.